These 8 T cell receptor beta chains were all obtained from the same sample, sequenced in a study of T-cell reconstitution after alpha-beta-depleted transplantation in children (dated by TCRdb to about 2016). Preparation of the library involved PCR. The sequencer listed for this sample is Illumina HiSeq 2500. Molecular barcoding was employed in the preparation of TCR libraries, with unique molecular identifiers being used to normalize TCRbeta repertoire quantification. TCRdb applied fastp at Q25 and MiXCR to the public reads, then kept only in-frame beta chains. Rows merge per CDR3 protein into single entries with the most common DNA and genes. This sample has 750,000 to 950,000 distinct CDR3 sequences in its table, and around 17% of those were observed once. Approximately 5% of the sample is taken by the ten largest. The treatment or condition tag for this specimen amounts to: allogeneic hematopoietic cell transplantation with graft depleted of TCRalphabeta T cells and CD19 B cells.

The sample in question was PBMCs, mostly from graft donor cells, obtained 360 days after TCRalphabeta/CD19-depleted stem cell transplant. The origin of the receptors is a male patient aged 10 to 17 who had a stem cell transplant for acute lymphoblastic leukemia, so the T cells may come from the graft donor.

This chain connects TRBV3-1 to TRBJ2-2, with TRBD2 matching over 11 bases. V lost 4 bases and J lost 6; bases outside the gene matches: 7. The CDR3 has 16 residues. The germline V gene encodes CDR1 LGHDT and CDR2 YNNKEL (reference sequence). CDR3 region: CASSPWGLAASGELFF. In nucleotides, the CDR3 is TGTGCCAGCAGCCCCTGGGGACTAGCGGCATCCGGGGAGCTGTTTTTT.

The V call is TRBV11-2, the J call TRBJ2-7; 10 bases are shared with TRBD2. CDR1 and CDR2 from the germline V gene are SGHAT and FQNNGV. This CDR3 comprises 17 residues. V dropped 5 bases and J dropped 3; count of bases not matched to a gene: 13. CDR3 DNA: TGTGCCAGCAGCATATCATCCGGGACTAGCGACATCTACGAGCAGTACTTC. Protein: CASSISSGTSDIYEQYF.

This clonotype was recorded a few times. The J gene is TRBJ2-1, the V gene TRBV15; D is ambiguous. This CDR3 comprises 15 residues. The V gene lost 5 bases and the J gene lost 4 bases, with 15 bases spanning the gap. Looked up from germline, CDR1 is LNHNV and CDR2 is YYDKDF (reference sequence). CDR3 loop: CATSPFRSDYNEQFF. The CDR3 DNA sequence: TGTGCCACCAGCCCTTTCAGGAGCGATTACAATGAGCAGTTCTTC.

The chain recombines TRBV20-1 with TRBJ2-5, with a tentative D call TRBD1 (6 bases). Germline CDR1 DFQATT, CDR2 SNEGSKA (reference sequence). This CDR3 has 15 amino acids. Trimming left V 6 bases short and J 1 base short, with 18 bases between. The CDR3 DNA sequence: TGCAGTGCGTCGGCGGGCAGGGGACGCCAAGAGACCCAGTACTTC. It encodes CSASAGRGRQETQYF.

This clonotype was counted only a few times. V is TRBV30 and J is TRBJ1-4; D might be TRBD1 (5 bases). Germline values: CDR1 GTSNPN, CDR2 SVGIG (reference sequence). The CDR3 covers 11 residues. V lost 3 bases, J lost 7 bases, and 6 bases lay in between. Here the CDR3 DNA reads TGTGCCTGGAGGGGGACTGAAAAACTGTTTTTT. Amino acid sequence: CAWRGTEKLFF.

This clonotype was seen a handful of times. The gene calls are TRBV7-8 and TRBJ1-6; 7 bases match TRBD1. Germline V lookup: CDR1 SGHVS, CDR2 FQNEAQ. V trimming: 1 base; J trimming: 6 bases; junction bases outside the gene matches: 6. The CDR3 is 16 amino acids. As DNA, the CDR3 is TGTGCCAGCAGCTTAGTCCGGACAGGCATTAATTCACCCCTCCACTTT. Protein product: CASSLVRTGINSPLHF.

The rearrangement uses TRBV2 and TRBJ2-3; D is undetermined. The CDR3 spans 15 residues. The V end lost 5 bases, the J end lost 5 bases, and 17 bases lay between the germline ends. Germline-derived CDR1 and CDR2 are SNHLY and FYNNEI. CDR3 protein: CASSPPHQLRDTQYF. Here the CDR3 DNA reads TGTGCCAGCAGTCCCCCTCACCAACTACGAGATACGCAGTATTTT.

The V and J genes are TRBV25-1 and TRBJ2-7; 7 positions match TRBD2. This CDR3 comprises 18 residues. Germline CDR1 and CDR2: MGHDK and SYGVNS. V shed 2 bases and J 0 bases; nucleotides not matched to a gene: 13. Written as DNA, the CDR3 is TGTGCCAGCAGTGAAGGTGGGGCTAGCGGTTTGAGCTCCTACGAGCAGTACTTC. Protein sequence: CASSEGGASGLSSYEQYF.